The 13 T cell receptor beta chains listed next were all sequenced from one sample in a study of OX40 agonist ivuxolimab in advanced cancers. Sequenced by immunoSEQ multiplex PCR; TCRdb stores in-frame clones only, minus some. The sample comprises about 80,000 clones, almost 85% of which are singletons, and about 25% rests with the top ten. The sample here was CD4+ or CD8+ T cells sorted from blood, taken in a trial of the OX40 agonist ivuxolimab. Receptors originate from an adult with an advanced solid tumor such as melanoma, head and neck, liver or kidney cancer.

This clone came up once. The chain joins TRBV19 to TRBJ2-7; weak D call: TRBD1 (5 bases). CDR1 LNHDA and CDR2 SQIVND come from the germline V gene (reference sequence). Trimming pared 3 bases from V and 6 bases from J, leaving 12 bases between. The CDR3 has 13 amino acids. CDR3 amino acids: CASSMGQGGEQYF. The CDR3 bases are TGTGCCAGTAGTATGGGGCAGGGTGGCGAGCAGTACTTC.

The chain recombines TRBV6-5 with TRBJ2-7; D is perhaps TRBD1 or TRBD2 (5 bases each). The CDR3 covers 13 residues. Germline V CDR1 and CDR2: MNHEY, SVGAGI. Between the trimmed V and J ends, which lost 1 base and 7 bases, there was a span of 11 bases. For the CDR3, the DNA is TGTGCCAGCAGTTACTTGAACAGGAGGGAGCAGTACTTC. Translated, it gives CASSYLNRREQYF.

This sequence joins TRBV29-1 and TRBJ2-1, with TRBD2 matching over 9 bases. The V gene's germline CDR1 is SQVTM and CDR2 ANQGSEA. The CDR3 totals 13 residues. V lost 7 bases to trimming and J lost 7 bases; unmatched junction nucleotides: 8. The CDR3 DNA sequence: TGCAGCGGGTTCGGTACTAGCGGGAATGAGCAGTTCTTC. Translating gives CSGFGTSGNEQFF.

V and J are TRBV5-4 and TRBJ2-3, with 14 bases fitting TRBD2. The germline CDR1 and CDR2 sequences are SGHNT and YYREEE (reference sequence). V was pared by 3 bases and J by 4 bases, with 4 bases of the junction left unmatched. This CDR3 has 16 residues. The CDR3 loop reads CASSSGLAGAPDTQYF. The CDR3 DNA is TGTGCCAGCAGCTCGGGACTAGCGGGAGCCCCAGATACGCAGTATTTT.

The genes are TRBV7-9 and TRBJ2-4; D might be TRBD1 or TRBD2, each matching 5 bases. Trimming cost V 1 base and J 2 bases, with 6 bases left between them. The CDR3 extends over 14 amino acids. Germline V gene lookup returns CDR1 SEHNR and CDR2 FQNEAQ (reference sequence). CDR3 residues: CASSLGGTKNIQYF. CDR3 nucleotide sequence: TGTGCCAGCAGCTTAGGGGGGACCAAAAACATTCAGTACTTC.

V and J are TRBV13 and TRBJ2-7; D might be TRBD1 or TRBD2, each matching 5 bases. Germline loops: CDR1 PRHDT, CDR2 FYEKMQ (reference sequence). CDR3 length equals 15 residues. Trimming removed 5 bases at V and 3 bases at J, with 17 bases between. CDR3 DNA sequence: TGTGCCAGCAGCCACCGGGACGCACCCTACTACGAGCAGTACTTC. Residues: CASSHRDAPYYEQYF. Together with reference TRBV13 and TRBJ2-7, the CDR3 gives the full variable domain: AAGVIQSPRHLIKEKRETATLKCYPIPRHDTVYWYQQGPGQDPQFLISFYEKMQSDKGSIPDRFSAQQFSDYHSELNMSSLELGDSALYFCASSHRDAPYYEQYFGPGTRLTVT.

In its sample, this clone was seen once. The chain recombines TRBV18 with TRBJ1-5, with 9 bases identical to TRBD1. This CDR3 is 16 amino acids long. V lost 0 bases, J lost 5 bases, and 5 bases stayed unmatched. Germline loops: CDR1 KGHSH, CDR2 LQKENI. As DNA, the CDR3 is TGTGCCAGCTCACCACCGGCCGGGACAGGGTATCAGCCCCAGCATTTT. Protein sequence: CASSPPAGTGYQPQHF.

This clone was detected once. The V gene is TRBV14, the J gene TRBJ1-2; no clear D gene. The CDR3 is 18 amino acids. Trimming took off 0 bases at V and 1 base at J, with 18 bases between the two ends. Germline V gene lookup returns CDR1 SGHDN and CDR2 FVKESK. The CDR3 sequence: CASSQEVIYNTRNYGYTF. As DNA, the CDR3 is TGTGCCAGCAGCCAAGAAGTTATCTATAACACGCGTAACTATGGCTACACCTTC.

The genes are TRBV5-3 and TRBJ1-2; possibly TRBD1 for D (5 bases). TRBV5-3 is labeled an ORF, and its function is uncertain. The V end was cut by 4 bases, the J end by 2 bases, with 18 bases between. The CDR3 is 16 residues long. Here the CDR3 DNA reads TGTGCCAGAAGCGAATCTCAGGGAGGAGGGAACTATGGCTACACCTTC. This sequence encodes CARSESQGGGNYGYTF.

The CDR3 sequence is CASIPTTNQPQHF. The CDR3 coding sequence is TGTGCCAGCATCCCGACGACCAATCAGCCCCAGCATTTT. The chain employs TRBV5-6 and TRBJ1-5, with unresolved D. The V end lost 6 bases, the J end lost 3 bases, and 10 bases lay between the germline ends. The germline CDR1 and CDR2 sequences are SGHDT and YYEEEE. The CDR3 is 13 residues long.

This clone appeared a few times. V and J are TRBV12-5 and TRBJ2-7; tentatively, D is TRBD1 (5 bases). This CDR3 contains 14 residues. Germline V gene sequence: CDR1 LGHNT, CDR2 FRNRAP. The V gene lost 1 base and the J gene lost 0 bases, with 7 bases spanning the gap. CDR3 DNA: TGTGCTAGTGGTTTGGGACAGCGCTCCTACGAGCAGTACTTC. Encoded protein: CASGLGQRSYEQYF.

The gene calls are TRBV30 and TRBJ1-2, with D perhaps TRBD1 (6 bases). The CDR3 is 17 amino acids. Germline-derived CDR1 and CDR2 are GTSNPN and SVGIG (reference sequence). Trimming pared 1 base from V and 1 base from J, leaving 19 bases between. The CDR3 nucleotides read TGTGCCTGGAGTGGGATTAGGACAGTAGACTTTAACTATGGCTACACCTTC. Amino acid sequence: CAWSGIRTVDFNYGYTF. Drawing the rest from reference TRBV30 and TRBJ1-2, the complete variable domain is SQTIHQWPATLVQPVGSPLSLECTVEGTSNPNLYWYRQAAGRGLQLLFYSVGIGQISSEVPQNLSASRPQDRQFILSSKKLLLSDSGFYLCAWSGIRTVDFNYGYTFGSGTRLTVV.

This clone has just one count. CDR3 sequence: CASSLAGFYNEQFF. Written as DNA, the CDR3 is TGTGCCAGCAGCTTAGCGGGATTTTACAATGAGCAGTTCTTC. V usage is TRBV7-8 and J usage is TRBJ2-1; D is uncertain. Deletions cut 0 bases from V and 4 bases from J, with 7 bases between. Germline lookup yields CDR1 SGHVS and CDR2 FQNEAQ. This CDR3 contains 14 residues.